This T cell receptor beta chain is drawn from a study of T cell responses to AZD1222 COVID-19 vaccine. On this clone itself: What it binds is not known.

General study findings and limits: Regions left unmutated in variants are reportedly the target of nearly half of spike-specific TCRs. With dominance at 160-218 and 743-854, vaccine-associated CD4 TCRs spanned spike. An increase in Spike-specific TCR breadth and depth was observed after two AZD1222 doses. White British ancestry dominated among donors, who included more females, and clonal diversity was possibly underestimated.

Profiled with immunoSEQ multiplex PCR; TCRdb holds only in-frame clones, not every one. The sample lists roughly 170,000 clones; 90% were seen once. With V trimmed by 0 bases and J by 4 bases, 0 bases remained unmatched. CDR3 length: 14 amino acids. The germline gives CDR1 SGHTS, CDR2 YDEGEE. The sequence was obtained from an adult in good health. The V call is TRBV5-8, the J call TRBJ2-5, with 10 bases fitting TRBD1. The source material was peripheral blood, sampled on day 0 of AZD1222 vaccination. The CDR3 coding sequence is TGTGCCAGCAGCTTGGGGACAGGGGGAGAGACCCAGTACTTC. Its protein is CASSLGTGGETQYF.